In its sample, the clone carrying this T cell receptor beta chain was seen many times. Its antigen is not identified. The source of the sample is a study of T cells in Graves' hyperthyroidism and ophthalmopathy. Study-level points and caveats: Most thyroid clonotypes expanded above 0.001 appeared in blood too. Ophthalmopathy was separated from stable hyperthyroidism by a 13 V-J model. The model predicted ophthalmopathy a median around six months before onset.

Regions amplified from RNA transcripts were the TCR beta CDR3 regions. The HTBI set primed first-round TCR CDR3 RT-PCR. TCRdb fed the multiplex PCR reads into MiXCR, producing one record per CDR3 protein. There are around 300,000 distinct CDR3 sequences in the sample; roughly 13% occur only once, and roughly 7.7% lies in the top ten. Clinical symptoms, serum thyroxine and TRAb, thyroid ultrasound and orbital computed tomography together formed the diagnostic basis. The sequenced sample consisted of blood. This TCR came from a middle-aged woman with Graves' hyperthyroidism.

Written as DNA, the CDR3 is TGTGCCACCAGCAGAGATCTTTCAGGTCCCGGGGAGCTGTTTTTT. Its protein is CATSRDLSGPGELFF. The rearrangement joins TRBV15 to TRBJ2-2; D gene unclear. Trimming left V 0 bases short and J 6 bases short, with 11 bases between. This CDR3 has 15 amino acids. CDR1 is LNHNV and CDR2 is YYDKDF in the germline V gene (reference sequence).